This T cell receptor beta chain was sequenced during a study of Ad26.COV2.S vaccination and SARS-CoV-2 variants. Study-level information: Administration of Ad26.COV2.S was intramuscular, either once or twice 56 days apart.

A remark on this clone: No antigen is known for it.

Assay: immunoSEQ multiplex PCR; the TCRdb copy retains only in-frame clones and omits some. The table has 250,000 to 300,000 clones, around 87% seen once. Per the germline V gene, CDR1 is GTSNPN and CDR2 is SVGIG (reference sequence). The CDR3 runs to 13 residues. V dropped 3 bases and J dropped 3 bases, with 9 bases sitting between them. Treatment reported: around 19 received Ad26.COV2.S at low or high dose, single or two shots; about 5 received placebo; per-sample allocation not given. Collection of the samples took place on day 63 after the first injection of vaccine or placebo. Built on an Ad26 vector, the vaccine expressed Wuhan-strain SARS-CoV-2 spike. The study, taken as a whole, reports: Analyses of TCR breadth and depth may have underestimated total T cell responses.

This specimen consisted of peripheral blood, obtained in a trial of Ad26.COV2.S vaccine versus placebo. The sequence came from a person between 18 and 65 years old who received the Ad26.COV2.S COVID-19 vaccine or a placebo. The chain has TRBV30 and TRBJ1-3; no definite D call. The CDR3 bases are TGTGCCTGGAGCGGCTTGGATGGAAACACCATATATTTT. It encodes CAWSGLDGNTIYF.